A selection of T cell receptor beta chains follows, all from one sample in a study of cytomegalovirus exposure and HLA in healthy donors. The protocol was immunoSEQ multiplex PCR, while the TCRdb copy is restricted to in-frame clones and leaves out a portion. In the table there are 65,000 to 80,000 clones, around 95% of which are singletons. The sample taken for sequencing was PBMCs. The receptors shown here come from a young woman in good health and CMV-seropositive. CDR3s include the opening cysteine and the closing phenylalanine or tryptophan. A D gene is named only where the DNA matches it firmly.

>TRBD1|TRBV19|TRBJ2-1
CASSRQGYGYNEQFF
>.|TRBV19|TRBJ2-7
CASSTPGLGSSYEQYF
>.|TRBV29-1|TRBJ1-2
CSVFQGGGYTF
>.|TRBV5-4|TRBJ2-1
CASSLSREYNEQFF
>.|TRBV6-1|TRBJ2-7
CASSGRGGGGEQYF
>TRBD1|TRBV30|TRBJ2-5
CAWSPMADRGKVGETQYF
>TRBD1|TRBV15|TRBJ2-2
CATSSGTGYTGELFF
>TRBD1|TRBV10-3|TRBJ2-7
CAISERLRQGFYEQYF
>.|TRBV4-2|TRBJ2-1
CASSQDNRDYNEQFF
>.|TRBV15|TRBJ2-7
CATSRERTDSYEQYF